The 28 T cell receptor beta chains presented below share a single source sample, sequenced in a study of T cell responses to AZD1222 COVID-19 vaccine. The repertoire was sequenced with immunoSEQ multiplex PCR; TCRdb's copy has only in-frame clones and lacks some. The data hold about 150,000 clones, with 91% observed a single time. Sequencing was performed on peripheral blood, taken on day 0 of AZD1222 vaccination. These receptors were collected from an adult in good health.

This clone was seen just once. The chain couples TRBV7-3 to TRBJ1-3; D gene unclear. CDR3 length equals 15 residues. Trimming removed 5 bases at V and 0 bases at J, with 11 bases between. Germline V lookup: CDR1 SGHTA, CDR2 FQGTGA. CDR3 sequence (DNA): TGTGCCAGCAGCCCCGGACCGAGCTCTGGAAACACCATATATTTT. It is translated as CASSPGPSSGNTIYF. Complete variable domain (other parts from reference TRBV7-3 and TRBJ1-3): GAGVSQTPSNKVTEKGKYVELRCDPISGHTALYWYRQSLGQGPEFLIYFQGTGAADDSGLPNDRFFAVRPEGSVSTLKIQRTERGDSAVYLCASSPGPSSGNTIYFGEGSWLTVV.

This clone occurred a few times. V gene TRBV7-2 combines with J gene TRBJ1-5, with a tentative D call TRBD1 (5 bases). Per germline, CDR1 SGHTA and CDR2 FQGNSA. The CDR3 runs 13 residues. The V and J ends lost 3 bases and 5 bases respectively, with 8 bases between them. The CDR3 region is CASSFSGDQPQHF. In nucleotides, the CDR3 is TGTGCCAGCAGCTTCTCGGGGGATCAGCCCCAGCATTTT.

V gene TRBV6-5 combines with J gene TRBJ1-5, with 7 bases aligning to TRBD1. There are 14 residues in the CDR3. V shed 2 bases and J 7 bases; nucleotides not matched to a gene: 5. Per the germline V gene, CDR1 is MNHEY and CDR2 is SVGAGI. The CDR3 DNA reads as TGTGCCAGCAGTTACCCCACAGGGGAGCAGCCCCAGCATTTT. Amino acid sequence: CASSYPTGEQPQHF.

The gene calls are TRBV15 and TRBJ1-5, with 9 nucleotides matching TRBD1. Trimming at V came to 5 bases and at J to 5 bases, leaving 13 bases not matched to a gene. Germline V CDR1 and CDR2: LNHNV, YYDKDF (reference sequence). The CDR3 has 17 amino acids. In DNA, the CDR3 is TGTGCCACCAGCGGACAGGGGAAGGGAATAGCAGATCAGCCCCAGCATTTT. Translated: CATSGQGKGIADQPQHF.

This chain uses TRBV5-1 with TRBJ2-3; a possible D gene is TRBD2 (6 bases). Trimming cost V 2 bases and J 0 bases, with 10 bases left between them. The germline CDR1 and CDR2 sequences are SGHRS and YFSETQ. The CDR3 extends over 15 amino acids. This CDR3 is CASSFGLSSTDTQYF. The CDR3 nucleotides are TGCGCCAGCAGCTTCGGACTATCTAGCACAGATACGCAGTATTTT.

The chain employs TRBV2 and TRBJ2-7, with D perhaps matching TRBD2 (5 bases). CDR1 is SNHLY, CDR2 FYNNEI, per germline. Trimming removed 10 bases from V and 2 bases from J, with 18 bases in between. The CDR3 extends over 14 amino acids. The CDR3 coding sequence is TGTGCCACCCTAAGTTCCGGGATTACCTACGAGCAGTACTTC. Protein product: CATLSSGITYEQYF.

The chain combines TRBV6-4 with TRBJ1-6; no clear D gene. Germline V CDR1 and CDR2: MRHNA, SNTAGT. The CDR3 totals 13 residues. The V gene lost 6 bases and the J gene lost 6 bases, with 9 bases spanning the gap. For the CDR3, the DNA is TGTGCCAGCAGCCACACCGTTAATTCACCCCTCCACTTT. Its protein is CASSHTVNSPLHF.

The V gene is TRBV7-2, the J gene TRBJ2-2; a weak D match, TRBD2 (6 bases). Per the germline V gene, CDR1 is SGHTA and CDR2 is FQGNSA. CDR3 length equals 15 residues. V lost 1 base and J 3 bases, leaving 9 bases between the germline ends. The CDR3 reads CASSLGGLYTGELFF. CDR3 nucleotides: TGTGCCAGCAGCTTAGGAGGACTATACACCGGGGAGCTGTTTTTT.

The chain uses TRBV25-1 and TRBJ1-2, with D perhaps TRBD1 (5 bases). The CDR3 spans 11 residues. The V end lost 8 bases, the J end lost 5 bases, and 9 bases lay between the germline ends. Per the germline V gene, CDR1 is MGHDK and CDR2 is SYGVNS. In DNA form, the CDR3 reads TGTGCCAGCCGGGGGGATTATGGCTACACCTTC. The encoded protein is CASRGDYGYTF.

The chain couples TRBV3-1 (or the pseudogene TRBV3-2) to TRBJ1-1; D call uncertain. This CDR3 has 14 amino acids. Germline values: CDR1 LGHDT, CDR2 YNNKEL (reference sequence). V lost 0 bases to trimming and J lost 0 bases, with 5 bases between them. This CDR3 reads CASSQESVNTEAFF. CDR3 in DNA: TGTGCCAGCAGCCAAGAATCGGTGAACACTGAAGCTTTCTTT.

The CDR3 nucleotides read TGTGCCATCAGTGAGGCTAGCGGGACGACCTACGAGCAGTACTTC. Its protein is CAISEASGTTYEQYF. J is TRBJ2-7 and V is TRBV10-3, with 9 bases that match TRBD2. Germline assignment: CDR1 ENHRY and CDR2 SYGVKD. With 2 bases clipped from V and 2 bases from J, the junction kept 4 bases outside the gene matches. CDR3 length: 15 amino acids.

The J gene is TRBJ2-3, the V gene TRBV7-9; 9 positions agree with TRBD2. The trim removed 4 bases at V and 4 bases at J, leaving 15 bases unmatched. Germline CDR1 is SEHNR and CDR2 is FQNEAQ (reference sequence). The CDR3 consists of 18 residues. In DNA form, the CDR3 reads TGTGCCAGCAGCTCCGAGGGTCTCCCGGGACTAGCTGCAGATACGCAGTATTTT. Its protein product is CASSSEGLPGLAADTQYF.

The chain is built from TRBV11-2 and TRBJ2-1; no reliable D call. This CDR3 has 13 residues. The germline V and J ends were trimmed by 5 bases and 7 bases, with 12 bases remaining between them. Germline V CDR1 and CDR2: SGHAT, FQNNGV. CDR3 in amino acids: CASSPRIRNEQFF. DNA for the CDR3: TGTGCCAGCAGCCCACGGATTAGGAATGAGCAGTTCTTC.

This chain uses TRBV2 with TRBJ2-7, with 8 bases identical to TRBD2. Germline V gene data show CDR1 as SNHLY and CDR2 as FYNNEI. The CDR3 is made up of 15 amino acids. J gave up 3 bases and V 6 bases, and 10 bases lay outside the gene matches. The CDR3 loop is CASSQLGGTSYEQYF. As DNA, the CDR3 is TGTGCCAGCAGCCAACTTGGTGGGACTAGCTACGAGCAGTACTTC.

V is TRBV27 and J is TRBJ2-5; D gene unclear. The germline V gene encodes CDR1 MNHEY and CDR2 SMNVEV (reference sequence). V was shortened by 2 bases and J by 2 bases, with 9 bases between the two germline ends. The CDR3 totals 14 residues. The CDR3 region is CASSLRQKQETQYF. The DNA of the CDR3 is TGTGCCAGCAGTTTAAGGCAGAAACAAGAGACCCAGTACTTC.

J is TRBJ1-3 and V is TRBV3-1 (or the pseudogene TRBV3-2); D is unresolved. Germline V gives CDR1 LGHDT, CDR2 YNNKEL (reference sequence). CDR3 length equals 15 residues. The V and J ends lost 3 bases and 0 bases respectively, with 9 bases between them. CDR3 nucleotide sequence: TGTGCCAGCAGCCAGATATCCGGCTCTGGAAACACCATATATTTT. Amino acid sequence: CASSQISGSGNTIYF.

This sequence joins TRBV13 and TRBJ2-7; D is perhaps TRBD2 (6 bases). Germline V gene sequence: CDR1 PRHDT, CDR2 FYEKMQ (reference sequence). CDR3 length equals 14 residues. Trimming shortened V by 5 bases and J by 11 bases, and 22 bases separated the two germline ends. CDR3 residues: CASSADSIRGMKYF. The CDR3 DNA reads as TGTGCCAGCAGCGCCGACAGCATTCGGGGGATGAAGTACTTC.

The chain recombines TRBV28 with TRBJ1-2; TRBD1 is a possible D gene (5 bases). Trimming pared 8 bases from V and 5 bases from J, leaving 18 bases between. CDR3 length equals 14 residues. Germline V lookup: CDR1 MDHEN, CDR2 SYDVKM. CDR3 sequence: CASGSPGLPYGYTF. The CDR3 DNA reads TGTGCCAGCGGGTCGCCGGGACTGCCGTATGGCTACACCTTC.

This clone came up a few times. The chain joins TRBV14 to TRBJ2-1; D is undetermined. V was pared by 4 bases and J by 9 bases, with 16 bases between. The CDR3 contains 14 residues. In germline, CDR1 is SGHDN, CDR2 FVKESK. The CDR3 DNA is TGTGCCAGCAGCCTCCGGGTGCCTTTAGGTGAGCAGTTCTTC. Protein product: CASSLRVPLGEQFF.

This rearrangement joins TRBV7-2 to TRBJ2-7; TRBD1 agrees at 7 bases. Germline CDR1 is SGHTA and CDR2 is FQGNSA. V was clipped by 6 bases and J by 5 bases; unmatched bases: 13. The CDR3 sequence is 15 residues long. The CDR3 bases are TGTGCCAGCAGGAAGGGGACAGTAAGGGGCGACGAGCAGTACTTC. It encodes CASRKGTVRGDEQYF.

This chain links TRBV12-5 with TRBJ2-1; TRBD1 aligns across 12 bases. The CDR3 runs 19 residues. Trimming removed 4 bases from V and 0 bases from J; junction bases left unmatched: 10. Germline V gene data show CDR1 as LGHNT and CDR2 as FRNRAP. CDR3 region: CASGWGQGASGFSYNEQFF. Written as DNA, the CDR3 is TGTGCTAGTGGTTGGGGACAGGGGGCTAGCGGGTTCTCCTACAATGAGCAGTTCTTC. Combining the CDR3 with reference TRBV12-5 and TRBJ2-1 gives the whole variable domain DARVTQTPRHKVTEMGQEVTMRCQPILGHNTVFWYRQTMMQGLELLAYFRNRAPLDDSGMPKDRFSAEMPDATLATLKIQPSEPRDSAVYFCASGWGQGASGFSYNEQFFGPGTRLTVL.

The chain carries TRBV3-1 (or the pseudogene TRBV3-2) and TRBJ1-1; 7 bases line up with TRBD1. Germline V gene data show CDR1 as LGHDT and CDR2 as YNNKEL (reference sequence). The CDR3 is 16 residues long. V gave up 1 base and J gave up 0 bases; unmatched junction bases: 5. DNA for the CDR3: TGTGCCAGCAGCCAAGCCCCGACAGGGATGAACACTGAAGCTTTCTTT. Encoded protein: CASSQAPTGMNTEAFF.

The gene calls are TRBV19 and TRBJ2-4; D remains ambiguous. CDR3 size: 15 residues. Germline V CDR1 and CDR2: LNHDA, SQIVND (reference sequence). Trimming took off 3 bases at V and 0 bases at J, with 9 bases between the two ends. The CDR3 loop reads CASSMPVVAKNIQYF. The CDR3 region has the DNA TGTGCCAGTAGTATGCCAGTTGTAGCCAAAAACATTCAGTACTTC. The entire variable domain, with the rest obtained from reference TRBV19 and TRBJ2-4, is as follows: DGGITQSPKYLFRKEGQNVTLSCEQNLNHDAMYWYRQDPGQGLRLIYYSQIVNDFQKGDIAEGYSVSREKKESFPLTVTSAQKNPTAFYLCASSMPVVAKNIQYFGAGTRLSVL.

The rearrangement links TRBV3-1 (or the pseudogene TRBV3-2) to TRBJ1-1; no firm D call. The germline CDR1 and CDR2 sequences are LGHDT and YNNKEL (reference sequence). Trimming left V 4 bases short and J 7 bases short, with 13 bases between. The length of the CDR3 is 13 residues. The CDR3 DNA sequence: TGTGCCAGCAGCCCCTATCCGGGGTATGAAGCTTTCTTT. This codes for CASSPYPGYEAFF.

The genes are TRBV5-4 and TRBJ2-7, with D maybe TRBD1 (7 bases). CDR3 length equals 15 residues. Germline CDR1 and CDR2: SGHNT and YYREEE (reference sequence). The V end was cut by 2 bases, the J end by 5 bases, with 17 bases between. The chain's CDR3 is CASSFQGGGLDEQYF. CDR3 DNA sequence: TGTGCCAGCAGCTTCCAGGGGGGAGGACTGGACGAGCAGTACTTC.

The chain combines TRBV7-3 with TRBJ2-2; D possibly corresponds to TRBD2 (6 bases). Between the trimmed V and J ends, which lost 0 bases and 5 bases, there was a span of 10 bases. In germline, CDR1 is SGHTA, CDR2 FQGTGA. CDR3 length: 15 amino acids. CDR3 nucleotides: TGTGCCAGCAGCTTAACGATTGCGGGAACCGGGGAGCTGTTTTTT. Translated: CASSLTIAGTGELFF.

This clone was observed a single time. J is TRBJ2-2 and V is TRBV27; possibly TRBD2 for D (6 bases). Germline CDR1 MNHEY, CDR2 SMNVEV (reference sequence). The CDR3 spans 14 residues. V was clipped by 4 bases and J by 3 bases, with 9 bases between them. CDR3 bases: TGTGCCAGCAGTTCGGGACTTCACACCGGGGAGCTGTTTTTT. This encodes CASSSGLHTGELFF.

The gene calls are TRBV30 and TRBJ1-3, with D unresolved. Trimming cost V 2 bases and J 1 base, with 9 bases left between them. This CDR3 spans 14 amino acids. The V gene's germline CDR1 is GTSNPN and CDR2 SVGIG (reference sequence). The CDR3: CAWSRRRSGNTIYF. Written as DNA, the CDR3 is TGTGCCTGGAGTAGACGGAGATCTGGAAACACCATATATTTT.